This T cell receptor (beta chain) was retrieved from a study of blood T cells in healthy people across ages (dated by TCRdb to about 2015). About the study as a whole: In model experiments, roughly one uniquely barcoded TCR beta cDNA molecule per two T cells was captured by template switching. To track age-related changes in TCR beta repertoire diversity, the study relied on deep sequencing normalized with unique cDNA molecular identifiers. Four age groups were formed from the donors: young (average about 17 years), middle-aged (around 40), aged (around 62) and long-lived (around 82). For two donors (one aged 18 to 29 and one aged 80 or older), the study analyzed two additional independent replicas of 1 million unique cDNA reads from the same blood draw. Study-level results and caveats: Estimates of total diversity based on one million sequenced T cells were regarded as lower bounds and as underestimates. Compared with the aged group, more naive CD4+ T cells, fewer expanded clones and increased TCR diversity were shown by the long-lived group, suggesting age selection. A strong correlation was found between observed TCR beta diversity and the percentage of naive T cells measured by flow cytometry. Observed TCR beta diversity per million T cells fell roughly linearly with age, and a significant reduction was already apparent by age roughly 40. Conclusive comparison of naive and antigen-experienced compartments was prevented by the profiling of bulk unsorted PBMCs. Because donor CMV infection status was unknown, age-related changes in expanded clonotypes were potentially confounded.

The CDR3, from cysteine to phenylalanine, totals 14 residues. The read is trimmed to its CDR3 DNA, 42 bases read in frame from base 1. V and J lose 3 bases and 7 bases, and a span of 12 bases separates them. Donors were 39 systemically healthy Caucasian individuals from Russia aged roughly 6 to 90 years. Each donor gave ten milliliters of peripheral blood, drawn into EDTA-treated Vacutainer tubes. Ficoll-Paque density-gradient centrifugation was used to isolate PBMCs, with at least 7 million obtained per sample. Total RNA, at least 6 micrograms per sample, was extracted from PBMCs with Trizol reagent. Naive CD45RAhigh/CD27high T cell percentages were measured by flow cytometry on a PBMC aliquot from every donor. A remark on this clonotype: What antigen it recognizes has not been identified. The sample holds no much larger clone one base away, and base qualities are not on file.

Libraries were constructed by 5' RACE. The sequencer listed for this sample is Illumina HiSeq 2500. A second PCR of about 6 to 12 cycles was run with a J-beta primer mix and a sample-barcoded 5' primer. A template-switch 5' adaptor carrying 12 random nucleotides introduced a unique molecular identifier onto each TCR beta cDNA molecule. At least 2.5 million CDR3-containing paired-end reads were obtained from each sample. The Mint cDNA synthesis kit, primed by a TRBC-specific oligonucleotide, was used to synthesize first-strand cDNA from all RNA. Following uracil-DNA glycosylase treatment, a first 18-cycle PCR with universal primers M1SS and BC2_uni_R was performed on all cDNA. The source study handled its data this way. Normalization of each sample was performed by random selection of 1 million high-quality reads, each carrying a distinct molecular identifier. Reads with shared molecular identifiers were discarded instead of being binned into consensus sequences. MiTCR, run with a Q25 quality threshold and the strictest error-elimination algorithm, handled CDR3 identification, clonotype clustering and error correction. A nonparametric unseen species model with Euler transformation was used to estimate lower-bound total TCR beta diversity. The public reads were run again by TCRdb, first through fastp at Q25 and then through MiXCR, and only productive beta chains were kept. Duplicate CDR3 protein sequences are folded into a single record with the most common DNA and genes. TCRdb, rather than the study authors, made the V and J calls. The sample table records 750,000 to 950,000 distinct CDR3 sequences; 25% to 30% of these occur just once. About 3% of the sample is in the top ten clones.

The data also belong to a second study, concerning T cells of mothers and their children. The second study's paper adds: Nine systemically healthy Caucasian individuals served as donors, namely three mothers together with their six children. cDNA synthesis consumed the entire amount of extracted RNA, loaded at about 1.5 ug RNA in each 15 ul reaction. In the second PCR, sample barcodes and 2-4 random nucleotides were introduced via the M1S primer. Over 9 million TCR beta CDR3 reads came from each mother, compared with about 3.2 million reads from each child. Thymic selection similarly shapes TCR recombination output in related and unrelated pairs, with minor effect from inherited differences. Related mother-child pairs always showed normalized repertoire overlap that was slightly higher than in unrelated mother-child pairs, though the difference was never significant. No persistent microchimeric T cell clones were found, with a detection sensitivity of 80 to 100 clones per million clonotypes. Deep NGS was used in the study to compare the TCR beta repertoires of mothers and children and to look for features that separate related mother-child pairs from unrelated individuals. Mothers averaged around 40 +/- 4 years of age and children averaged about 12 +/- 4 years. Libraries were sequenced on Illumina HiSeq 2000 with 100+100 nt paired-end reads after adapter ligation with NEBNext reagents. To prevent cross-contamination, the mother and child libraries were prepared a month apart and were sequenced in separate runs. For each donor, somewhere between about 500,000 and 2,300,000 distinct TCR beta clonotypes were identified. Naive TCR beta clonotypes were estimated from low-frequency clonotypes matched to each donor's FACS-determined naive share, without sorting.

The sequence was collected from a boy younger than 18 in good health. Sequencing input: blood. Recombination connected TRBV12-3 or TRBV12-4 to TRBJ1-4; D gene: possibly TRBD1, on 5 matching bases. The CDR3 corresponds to CASSFTQGREKLFF. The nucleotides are TGTGCCAGCAGTTTTACCCAGGGTCGTGAAAAACTGTTTTTT.